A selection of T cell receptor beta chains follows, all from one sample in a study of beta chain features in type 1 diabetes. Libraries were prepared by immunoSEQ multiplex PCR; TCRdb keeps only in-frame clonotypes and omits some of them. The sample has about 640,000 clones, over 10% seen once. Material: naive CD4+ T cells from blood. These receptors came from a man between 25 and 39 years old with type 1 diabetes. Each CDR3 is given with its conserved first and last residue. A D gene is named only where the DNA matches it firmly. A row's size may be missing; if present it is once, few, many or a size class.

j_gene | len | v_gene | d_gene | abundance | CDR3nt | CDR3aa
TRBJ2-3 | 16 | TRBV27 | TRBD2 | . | TGTGCCAGCAGCTGGAGGACTAGCGGGGGCACAGATACGCAGTATTTT | CASSWRTSGGTDTQYF
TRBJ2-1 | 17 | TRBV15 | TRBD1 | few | TGTGCCACCAGCAGAGAATTAGCAGGGGGCCCTTACAATGAGCAGTTCTTC | CATSRELAGGPYNEQFF
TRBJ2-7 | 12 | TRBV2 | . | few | TGTGCCAGCAGTGAATCACGGTACGAGCAGTACTTC | CASSESRYEQYF
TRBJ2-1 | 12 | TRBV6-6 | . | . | TGTGCCAGCAGAACAGGGTTGAACGAGCAGTTCTTC | CASRTGLNEQFF
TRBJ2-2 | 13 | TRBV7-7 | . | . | TGTGCCAGCAGCGTGTCGGGCGCCGGGGAGCTGTTTTTT | CASSVSGAGELFF
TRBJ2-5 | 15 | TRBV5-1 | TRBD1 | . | TGCGCCAGCAGCCCTGGACAGGGGTGGGAGGAGACCCAGTACTTC | CASSPGQGWEETQYF
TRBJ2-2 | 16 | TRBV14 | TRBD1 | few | TGTGCCAGCAGCTCCGGGACAGGGGCCGCCATCGGGGAGCTGTTTTTT | CASSSGTGAAIGELFF
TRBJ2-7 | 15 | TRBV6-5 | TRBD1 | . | TGTGCCAGCAGTTCTCGGACAGGCCTCCTATACGAGCAGTACTTC | CASSSRTGLLYEQYF
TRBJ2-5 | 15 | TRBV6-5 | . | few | TGTGCCAGCAGCAAAATCTGGACAGCCGTAGAGACCCAGTACTTC | CASSKIWTAVETQYF
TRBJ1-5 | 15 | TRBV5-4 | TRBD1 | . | TGTGCCAGCAGCTCACAGGGGGATAGCAATCAGCCCCAGCATTTT | CASSSQGDSNQPQHF
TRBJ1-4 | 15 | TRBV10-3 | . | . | TGTGCCATCAGTGAGTCGGGGACACTTAATGAAAAACTGTTTTTT | CAISESGTLNEKLFF
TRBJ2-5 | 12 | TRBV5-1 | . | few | TGCGCCAGCAGCTTGGGGGAGGAGACCCAGTACTTC | CASSLGEETQYF
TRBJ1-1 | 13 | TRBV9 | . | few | TGTGCCAGCAGCCCAAACAGGGCGGCTGAAGCTTTCTTT | CASSPNRAAEAFF
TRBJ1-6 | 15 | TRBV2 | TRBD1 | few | TGTGCCAGCAGTGATCAGGGGGTCGGCGGGTCACCCCTCCACTTT | CASSDQGVGGSPLHF
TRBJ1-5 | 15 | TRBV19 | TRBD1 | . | TGTGCCAGTAGTACCGACAGGGGTGTGGATCAGCCCCAGCATTTT | CASSTDRGVDQPQHF
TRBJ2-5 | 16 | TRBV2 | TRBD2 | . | TGTGCCAGCAGTGCCGGGACTAGCGGGACCCAAGAGACCCAGTACTTC | CASSAGTSGTQETQYF
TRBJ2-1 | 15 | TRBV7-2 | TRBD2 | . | TGTGCCAGCAGCTTAGAGCTTAGCGGGGGTTCTGAGCAGTTCTTC | CASSLELSGGSEQFF
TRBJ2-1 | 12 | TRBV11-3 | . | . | TGTGCCAGCAGCTATACAGGGAATGAGCAGTTCTTC | CASSYTGNEQFF
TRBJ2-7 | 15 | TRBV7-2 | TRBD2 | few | TGTGCCAGCAGATTTACTAGCGGGGGTGCCTACGAGCAGTACTTC | CASRFTSGGAYEQYF
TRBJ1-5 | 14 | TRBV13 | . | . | TGTGCCAGCAGCTTACAGGGCGCGGATCAGCCCCAGCATTTT | CASSLQGADQPQHF
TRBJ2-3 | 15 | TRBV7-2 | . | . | TGTGCCAGCACCGGTCGTCGGGTTAGCACAGATACGCAGTATTTT | CASTGRRVSTDTQYF
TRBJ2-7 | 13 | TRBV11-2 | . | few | TGTGCCAGCAGCTTAGGGGGGCGCGGCGAGCAGTACTTC | CASSLGGRGEQYF
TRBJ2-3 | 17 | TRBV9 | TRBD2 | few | TGTGCCAGCAGCGTAGGGGCGAGCGGGGGCCGCACAGATACGCAGTATTTT | CASSVGASGGRTDTQYF
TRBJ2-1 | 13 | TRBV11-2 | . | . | TGTGCCAGCAGCTTAGAGCTCTACAATGAGCAGTTCTTC | CASSLELYNEQFF
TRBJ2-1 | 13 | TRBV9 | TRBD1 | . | TGTGCCAGCAGTGGACAGGGTTCAAGTGAGCAGTTCTTC | CASSGQGSSEQFF
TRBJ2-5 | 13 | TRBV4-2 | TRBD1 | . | TGTGCCAGCAGCGCCACAGGGGCAGAGACCCAGTACTTC | CASSATGAETQYF
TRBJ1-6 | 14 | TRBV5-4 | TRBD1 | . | TGTGCCAGCAGCGACCGGGACAGGGTTTCACCCCTCCACTTT | CASSDRDRVSPLHF
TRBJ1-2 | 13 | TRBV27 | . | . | TGTGCCAGCAGTTTATCGGTTGGGGTCGGCTACACCTTC | CASSLSVGVGYTF
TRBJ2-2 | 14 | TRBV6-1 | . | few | TGTGCCAGCAGTTTGGAGGGTGGCACCGGGGAGCTGTTTTTT | CASSLEGGTGELFF
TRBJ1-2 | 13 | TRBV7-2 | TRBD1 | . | TGTGCCAGCAGTTTAAGGACAGGGGATGGCTACACCTTC | CASSLRTGDGYTF
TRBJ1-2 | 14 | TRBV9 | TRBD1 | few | TGTGCCAGCAGCACTGGGACAGGGAGCTATGGCTACACCTTC | CASSTGTGSYGYTF
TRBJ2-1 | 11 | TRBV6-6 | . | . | TGTGCCAGCAGTGGATTGAGTTTGGCGTTCTTC | CASSGLSLAFF
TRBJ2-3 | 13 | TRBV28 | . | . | TGTGCCAGCAGCCTAGAAAATAGAGATACGCAGTATTTT | CASSLENRDTQYF
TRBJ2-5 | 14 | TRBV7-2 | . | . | TGTGCCAGCAGCTTCGCAGGGAGCGAAGAGACCCAGTACTTC | CASSFAGSEETQYF
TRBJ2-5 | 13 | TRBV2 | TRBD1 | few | TGTGCCAACCAGGGGGCCGGCCAAGAGACCCAGTACTTC | CANQGAGQETQYF
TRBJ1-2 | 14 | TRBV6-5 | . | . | TGTGCCAGCAGCTTCGACAGTTCTTACTATGGCTACACCTTC | CASSFDSSYYGYTF
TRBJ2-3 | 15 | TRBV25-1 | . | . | TGTGCCAGCAGTTCTCTTGTCCGGCCCTTTGATACGCAGTATTTT | CASSSLVRPFDTQYF
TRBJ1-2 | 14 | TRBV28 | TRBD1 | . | TGTGCCAGCAGTCCGGGACAGGGGAACTATGGCTACACCTTC | CASSPGQGNYGYTF
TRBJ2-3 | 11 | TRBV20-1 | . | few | TGCAGTGCCCCACTTCTGGTTACGCAGTATTTT | CSAPLLVTQYF
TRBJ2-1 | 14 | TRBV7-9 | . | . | TGTGCCAGCAGCTCCTCAAGGTCTTACAATGAGCAGTTCTTC | CASSSSRSYNEQFF
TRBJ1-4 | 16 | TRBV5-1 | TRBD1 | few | TGCGCCAGCAGCCCAGAGAACAGGGGGTCCAATGAAAAACTGTTTTTT | CASSPENRGSNEKLFF